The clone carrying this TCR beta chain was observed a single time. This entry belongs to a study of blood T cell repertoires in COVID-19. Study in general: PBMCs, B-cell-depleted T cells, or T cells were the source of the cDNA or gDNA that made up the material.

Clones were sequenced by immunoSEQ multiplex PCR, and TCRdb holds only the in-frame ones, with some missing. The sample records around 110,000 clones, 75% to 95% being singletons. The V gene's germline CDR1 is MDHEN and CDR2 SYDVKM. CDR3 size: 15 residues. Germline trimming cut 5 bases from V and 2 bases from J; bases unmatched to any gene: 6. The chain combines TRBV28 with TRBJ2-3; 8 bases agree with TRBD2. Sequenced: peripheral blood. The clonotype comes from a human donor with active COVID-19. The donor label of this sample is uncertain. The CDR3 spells CASSPRGDYTDTQYF. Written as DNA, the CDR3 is TGTGCCAGCAGTCCGCGGGGGGACTACACAGATACGCAGTATTTT.